A selection of T cell receptor beta chains follows, all from one sample in a study of T cell responses to AZD1222 COVID-19 vaccine. The method was immunoSEQ multiplex PCR; TCRdb's version includes in-frame clones alone and lacks a portion of them. The profile shows 80,000 to 100,000 clones, about 89% of them singletons. The sequences come from peripheral blood, collected on day 0 of AZD1222 vaccination. These receptors were taken from an adult in good health. Each CDR3 is given with its conserved first and last residue. The D gene is left open where the match is weak. Only some rows state a clone size, as once, few, many or a class for expanded clones.

cdr3_nt: TGTGCCAGCAGCTTAGGCTCTCTAGCAACCTACGAGCAGTACTTC; cdr3_aa: CASSLGSLATYEQYF; j_call: TRBJ2-7; v_call: TRBV7-6; clone_size: .; d_call: .
cdr3_nt: TGTGCCAGCAGCTTAGTGCGGGGGACAGGGGGCTTCAACACTGAAGCTTTCTTT; cdr3_aa: CASSLVRGTGGFNTEAFF; j_call: TRBJ1-1; v_call: TRBV7-9; clone_size: .; d_call: TRBD1
cdr3_nt: TGTGCCAGCAGTTTAAAGAGGCGAGATGAGCAGTTCTTC; cdr3_aa: CASSLKRRDEQFF; j_call: TRBJ2-1; v_call: TRBV27; clone_size: .; d_call: .
cdr3_nt: TGTGCCTGGGGAAGGGGGCTAGCCCAAGAGACCCAGTACTTC; cdr3_aa: CAWGRGLAQETQYF; j_call: TRBJ2-5; v_call: TRBV30; clone_size: .; d_call: TRBD1
cdr3_nt: TGTGCCAGCAGCGGGACAGGGGGCCTGCTGTTTTTT; cdr3_aa: CASSGTGGLLFF; j_call: TRBJ2-2; v_call: TRBV2; clone_size: many; d_call: TRBD1
cdr3_nt: TGCGCCAGCAGCTTGGTACCCCCCAGGCTGAATGAGCAGTTCTTC; cdr3_aa: CASSLVPPRLNEQFF; j_call: TRBJ2-1; v_call: TRBV5-1; clone_size: .; d_call: .
cdr3_nt: TGTGCCAGCGGGTGGGTTGACTATGGCTACACCTTC; cdr3_aa: CASGWVDYGYTF; j_call: TRBJ1-2; v_call: TRBV7-9; clone_size: .; d_call: .
cdr3_nt: TGTGCCTGTCAGGGGAGCGGAGAGACCCAGTACTTC; cdr3_aa: CACQGSGETQYF; j_call: TRBJ2-5; v_call: TRBV19; clone_size: few; d_call: .
cdr3_nt: TGTGCCACCAGTGCTGGCCAAGACCCAGGCATTCAGTACTTC; cdr3_aa: CATSAGQDPGIQYF; j_call: TRBJ2-4; v_call: TRBV24-1; clone_size: .; d_call: .
cdr3_nt: TGCAGCGCCCAGGGCCCCTCCTATGGCTACACCTTC; cdr3_aa: CSAQGPSYGYTF; j_call: TRBJ1-2; v_call: TRBV29-1; clone_size: .; d_call: .
cdr3_nt: TGTGCCAGCAGTAGCGGGACTAGCCAAAACGAGCAGTACTTC; cdr3_aa: CASSSGTSQNEQYF; j_call: TRBJ2-7; v_call: TRBV6-5; clone_size: .; d_call: TRBD2
cdr3_nt: TGCAGCGTTGGGGCCTTGGGCGGCACTGAAGCTTTCTTT; cdr3_aa: CSVGALGGTEAFF; j_call: TRBJ1-1; v_call: TRBV29-1; clone_size: .; d_call: .
cdr3_nt: TGTGCCTGGAGTGGGACTAGCGGGAGGGAAAGGCTCTACGAGCAGTACTTC; cdr3_aa: CAWSGTSGRERLYEQYF; j_call: TRBJ2-7; v_call: TRBV30; clone_size: .; d_call: TRBD2
cdr3_nt: TGCAGCGGGCGGAGGGGTTTGTCGGGCTACACCTTC; cdr3_aa: CSGRRGLSGYTF; j_call: TRBJ1-2; v_call: TRBV29-1; clone_size: .; d_call: .
cdr3_nt: TGTGCCACCAGTGATTCCCAGCGGTCCATGGTAGGAGAGCAGTTCTTC; cdr3_aa: CATSDSQRSMVGEQFF; j_call: TRBJ2-1; v_call: TRBV24-1; clone_size: .; d_call: .
cdr3_nt: TGTGCCAGCAGCTTGGTGTCAGGGAGACATGAGCAGTTCTTC; cdr3_aa: CASSLVSGRHEQFF; j_call: TRBJ2-1; v_call: TRBV5-6; clone_size: .; d_call: .
cdr3_nt: TGTGCCAGCAGCTCACAAGCGGACCCCTTTTTGGACTTT; cdr3_aa: CASSSQADPFLDF; j_call: TRBJ1-6; v_call: TRBV7-9; clone_size: .; d_call: .
cdr3_nt: TGCGCCAGCAGACCCCCGGGACAGGGGGACGAGCAGTACTTC; cdr3_aa: CASRPPGQGDEQYF; j_call: TRBJ2-7; v_call: TRBV5-1; clone_size: .; d_call: TRBD1
cdr3_nt: TGTGCCATCAGTGAGAGTTTCTACGACCCCGAGGGCCAGTACTTC; cdr3_aa: CAISESFYDPEGQYF; j_call: TRBJ2-5; v_call: TRBV10-3; clone_size: .; d_call: .
cdr3_nt: TGCGCCAGCAGCGCCGGGACAGGGGGCGTTATCACTAATGAAAAACTGTTTTTT; cdr3_aa: CASSAGTGGVITNEKLFF; j_call: TRBJ1-4; v_call: TRBV5-1; clone_size: .; d_call: TRBD1
cdr3_nt: TGTGCCTGGGGGAGCGGGTTAGAAGGCACTGAAGCTTTCTTT; cdr3_aa: CAWGSGLEGTEAFF; j_call: TRBJ1-1; v_call: TRBV30; clone_size: .; d_call: .
cdr3_nt: TGTGCCAGCAGCTTAGCTGGGGGGCACAGCGACTCTGGAAACACCATATATTTT; cdr3_aa: CASSLAGGHSDSGNTIYF; j_call: TRBJ1-3; v_call: TRBV13; clone_size: .; d_call: .
cdr3_nt: TGTGCCAGCAGCCCCATGGCCAGCTATGGCTACACCTTC; cdr3_aa: CASSPMASYGYTF; j_call: TRBJ1-2; v_call: TRBV5-4; clone_size: .; d_call: .
cdr3_nt: TGTGCCAGCAGACCTCTACGGCCACAAACCTACGAGCAGTACTTC; cdr3_aa: CASRPLRPQTYEQYF; j_call: TRBJ2-7; v_call: TRBV7-4; clone_size: .; d_call: .
cdr3_nt: TGTGCCAGCAGTACAAGGACAGGGGTGAGCTATGGCTACACCTTC; cdr3_aa: CASSTRTGVSYGYTF; j_call: TRBJ1-2; v_call: TRBV27; clone_size: .; d_call: TRBD1
cdr3_nt: TGTGCCAGCAGTGCTAGCGGATACAATGAGCAGTTCTTC; cdr3_aa: CASSASGYNEQFF; j_call: TRBJ2-1; v_call: TRBV6-4; clone_size: .; d_call: TRBD2
cdr3_nt: TGCAGTGTCGATGACTACAATGAGCAGTTCTTC; cdr3_aa: CSVDDYNEQFF; j_call: TRBJ2-1; v_call: TRBV20-1; clone_size: .; d_call: .
cdr3_nt: TGTGCCAGCAGCCCGGCGGGACAGGGGGAAAACACCATATATTTT; cdr3_aa: CASSPAGQGENTIYF; j_call: TRBJ1-3; v_call: TRBV4-2; clone_size: few; d_call: TRBD1
cdr3_nt: TGTGCCACCAGCAGGGACCGGGCGAATGAAAAACTGTTTTTT; cdr3_aa: CATSRDRANEKLFF; j_call: TRBJ1-4; v_call: TRBV15; clone_size: .; d_call: .
cdr3_nt: TGTGCCAGCAGCCCCCCAGGGGGCGATGAAGGGTCCCTCCACTTT; cdr3_aa: CASSPPGGDEGSLHF; j_call: TRBJ1-6; v_call: TRBV7-2; clone_size: .; d_call: TRBD1
cdr3_nt: TGTGCCAGCAGTTTATTTGCCCCGATGTATAATGAAAAACTGTTTTTT; cdr3_aa: CASSLFAPMYNEKLFF; j_call: TRBJ1-4; v_call: TRBV27; clone_size: .; d_call: .
cdr3_nt: TGCGCCAGCACCCTGCGAAGGACCCGCACAGATACGCAGTATTTT; cdr3_aa: CASTLRRTRTDTQYF; j_call: TRBJ2-3; v_call: TRBV5-1; clone_size: .; d_call: .
cdr3_nt: TGTGCCAGCAGTCCGGGACAGGGGTATGGCTACACCTTC; cdr3_aa: CASSPGQGYGYTF; j_call: TRBJ1-2; v_call: TRBV7-2; clone_size: .; d_call: TRBD1
cdr3_nt: TGCGCCAGCAGCCCCCTAGATCAGAACACCGGGGAGCTGTTTTTT; cdr3_aa: CASSPLDQNTGELFF; j_call: TRBJ2-2; v_call: TRBV4-1; clone_size: .; d_call: .
cdr3_nt: TGTGCCAGCAGTTTGGGGGGGATTGGCTACACCTTC; cdr3_aa: CASSLGGIGYTF; j_call: TRBJ1-2; v_call: TRBV28; clone_size: .; d_call: .
cdr3_nt: TGTGCCATCAGGGCTAGCGGGAACTACGAGCAGTACTTC; cdr3_aa: CAIRASGNYEQYF; j_call: TRBJ2-7; v_call: TRBV10-3; clone_size: .; d_call: TRBD2
cdr3_nt: TGTGCCAGCAGCCCCGGGACAGGGGTTGGGTACACTGAAGCTTTCTTT; cdr3_aa: CASSPGTGVGYTEAFF; j_call: TRBJ1-1; v_call: TRBV7-2; clone_size: .; d_call: TRBD1
cdr3_nt: TGTGCCAGCAGCCAAGGTGGAGGGTCTGGCTACACCTTC; cdr3_aa: CASSQGGGSGYTF; j_call: TRBJ1-2; v_call: TRBV4-2; clone_size: .; d_call: .
cdr3_nt: TGTGCCAGCAGCCAAAGGGGGCTCAACACCGGGGAGCTGTTTTTT; cdr3_aa: CASSQRGLNTGELFF; j_call: TRBJ2-2; v_call: TRBV6-1; clone_size: .; d_call: TRBD1
cdr3_nt: TGCAGCGTCGCCCCGGGAGTTATGAACACTGAAGCTTTCTTT; cdr3_aa: CSVAPGVMNTEAFF; j_call: TRBJ1-1; v_call: TRBV29-1; clone_size: .; d_call: .
cdr3_nt: TGCGCCAGCAGCCGCGGGACTAGCGGGGGAGGCAATGAGCAGTTCTTC; cdr3_aa: CASSRGTSGGGNEQFF; j_call: TRBJ2-1; v_call: TRBV5-1; clone_size: few; d_call: TRBD2
cdr3_nt: TGCAGTGCTGGGACAGGGGGTGGCTACACCTTC; cdr3_aa: CSAGTGGGYTF; j_call: TRBJ1-2; v_call: TRBV20-1; clone_size: .; d_call: TRBD1
cdr3_nt: TGTGCCAGCACCCTCGGGGCATACAATGAGCAGTTCTTC; cdr3_aa: CASTLGAYNEQFF; j_call: TRBJ2-1; v_call: TRBV7-9; clone_size: few; d_call: .
cdr3_nt: TGTGCCAGCAGTTTCCCGGGACTTGAAGCTTTCTTT; cdr3_aa: CASSFPGLEAFF; j_call: TRBJ1-1; v_call: TRBV6-6; clone_size: .; d_call: .
cdr3_nt: TGTGCCAGTAGTAAACTTTGGGGCTCTGGGGCCAACGTCCTGACTTTC; cdr3_aa: CASSKLWGSGANVLTF; j_call: TRBJ2-6; v_call: TRBV19; clone_size: .; d_call: .
cdr3_nt: TGTGCCAGCAGCCGGTTAGGGCTTAAAAACATTCAGTACTTC; cdr3_aa: CASSRLGLKNIQYF; j_call: TRBJ2-4; v_call: TRBV14; clone_size: .; d_call: .
cdr3_nt: TGTGCCAGCAGTCCATCATTTGAAGCTTTCTTT; cdr3_aa: CASSPSFEAFF; j_call: TRBJ1-1; v_call: TRBV28; clone_size: .; d_call: .
cdr3_nt: TGTGCCATAGGAGGGATCGGTTCACCCCTCCACTTT; cdr3_aa: CAIGGIGSPLHF; j_call: TRBJ1-6; v_call: TRBV10-3; clone_size: .; d_call: .
cdr3_nt: TGTGCCAGTAGTATATATCCCAGGATCAATGAGCAGTTCTTC; cdr3_aa: CASSIYPRINEQFF; j_call: TRBJ2-1; v_call: TRBV19; clone_size: .; d_call: .
cdr3_nt: TGTGCCAGCAGCCGCACCTCTGGAAACACCATATATTTT; cdr3_aa: CASSRTSGNTIYF; j_call: TRBJ1-3; v_call: TRBV25-1; clone_size: .; d_call: .
cdr3_nt: TGTGCCAGCAGCGTAGCCGGCAGGGAAGAGACCCAGTACTTC; cdr3_aa: CASSVAGREETQYF; j_call: TRBJ2-5; v_call: TRBV9; clone_size: .; d_call: .
cdr3_nt: TGTGCCAGCTCACCACCGAACGTAATTCCGTATTCGAACACCATATATTTT; cdr3_aa: CASSPPNVIPYSNTIYF; j_call: TRBJ1-3; v_call: TRBV18; clone_size: .; d_call: .
cdr3_nt: TGTGCCAGCACCCAGACAGAAACCTACGAGCAGTACTTC; cdr3_aa: CASTQTETYEQYF; j_call: TRBJ2-7; v_call: TRBV2; clone_size: .; d_call: .
cdr3_nt: TGCGCCAGCAGCTTGGTCGGCAGCATGAACACTGAAGCTTTCTTT; cdr3_aa: CASSLVGSMNTEAFF; j_call: TRBJ1-1; v_call: TRBV5-1; clone_size: .; d_call: .
cdr3_nt: TGTGCCAGCAGCAACGGGACAGGGGCTATATTTGGGGCCAACGTCCTGACTTTC; cdr3_aa: CASSNGTGAIFGANVLTF; j_call: TRBJ2-6; v_call: TRBV21-1; clone_size: once; d_call: .